These 32 T cell receptor beta chains share one sample of origin, sequenced in a study of T cell clonality in common variable immunodeficiency. Study-level results: Common variable immunodeficiency TCR beta sequences reportedly had fewer deletions and N-nucleotide insertions.

The table came from immunoSEQ multiplex PCR; TCRdb's copy has only in-frame clones and leaves some out. Listed are 7,500 to 9,500 clones; roughly 4% falls within the top ten. No antigen is known for these receptors. Sample: peripheral blood mononuclear cells. The receptors were gathered from a human donor with common variable immunodeficiency.

About this clone itself: With the read ending 3 residues before the CDR3 end, the germline J gene is used to fill in that end. The rearrangement links TRBV7-9 to TRBJ1-4; D unresolved. The V gene's germline CDR1 is SEHNR and CDR2 FQNEAQ (reference sequence). V was pared by 7 bases and J by 1 base, with 13 bases between. There are 15 residues in the CDR3. CDR3 sequence: CASKSPAVTNEKLFF. The covered CDR3 bases are TGTGCCAGCAAGAGTCCAGCGGTAACTAATGAAAAA.

Details on this clone: The CDR3 goes on 3 residues after the read ends, and that part is filled in from the germline J gene. V and J are TRBV7-6 and TRBJ1-5; 7 bases align to TRBD1. The CDR3 has 14 residues. With V trimmed by 5 bases and J by 7 bases, 8 bases remained unmatched. Germline CDR1 SGHVS, CDR2 FNYEAQ. The sequenced part of the CDR3 DNA is TGTGCCAGCAGCCAGACAGGGAGAGGGCAGCCC. Amino acid sequence: CASSQTGRGQP. The full CDR3 protein is CASSQTGRGQPQHF. The full variable domain, with the rest looked up from reference TRBV7-6 and TRBJ1-5, is GAGVSQSPRYKVTKRGQDVALRCDPISGHVSLYWYRQALGQGPEFLTYFNYEAQQDKSGLPNDRFSAERPEGSISTLTIQRTEQRDSAMYRCASSQTGRGQPQHFGDGTRLSIL.

With respect to this clone: Coverage ceases 3 residues before the CDR3 finishes, and the germline J gene fills in the end. The chain carries TRBV19 and TRBJ2-2, with D possibly matching TRBD1 (5 bases). The CDR3 runs 15 residues. Trimming cost V 1 base and J 5 bases, with 11 bases left between them. Germline V lookup: CDR1 LNHDA, CDR2 SQIVND (reference sequence). The CDR3 loop reads CASSIGTGWTGELFF. CDR3 DNA (partial): TGTGCCAGTAGTATAGGAACAGGTTGGACCGGGGAG.

Note on this clone: The DNA ends 3 residues before the CDR3 does, and the rest of the CDR3 is filled in from the germline J gene. The chain joins TRBV5-1 to TRBJ2-1; 8 bases agree with TRBD2. This CDR3 has 15 residues. From germline, CDR1 is SGHRS and CDR2 YFSETQ. The V and J ends lost 1 base and 6 bases, in that order; junction bases with no gene match: 6. The CDR3 DNA, read in part, is TGCGCCAGCAGCTTGAGACTAGCGCCCCTCAATGAG. The encoded protein is CASSLRLAPLNE. In full, the CDR3 reads CASSLRLAPLNEQFF. The full variable domain, with the rest looked up from reference TRBV5-1 and TRBJ2-1, is KAGVTQTPRYLIKTRGQQVTLSCSPISGHRSVSWYQQTPGQGLQFLFEYFSETQRNKGNFPGRFSGRQFSNSRSEMNVSTLELGDSALYLCASSLRLAPLNEQFFGPGTRLTVL.

By frequency, this clone registers medium-sized (0.01 to 0.1%). The read terminates 3 residues ahead of where the CDR3 ends, so the germline J gene completes it. The rearrangement links TRBV28 to TRBJ1-1, with TRBD1 matching 7 bases. Germline V gives CDR1 MDHEN, CDR2 SYDVKM. Losses at the gene ends were 6 bases for V and 1 base for J; bases not matched to a gene: 8. The CDR3 extends over 15 amino acids. The sequenced part of the CDR3 DNA is TGTGCCAGCAGCTCATTGCACAGGGGGAACACTGAA. Translating gives CASSSLHRGNTE. The complete CDR3 protein is CASSSLHRGNTEAFF.

On this clone itself: With the read ending 3 residues before the CDR3 end, the germline J gene is used to fill in that end. The rearrangement joins TRBV7-9 to TRBJ1-2; TRBD1 matches 9 bases. The J segment lost 7 bases and the V segment lost 5 bases, leaving 8 bases of the junction unmatched. Looked up from germline, CDR1 is SEHNR and CDR2 is FQNEAQ (reference sequence). This CDR3 contains 14 residues. CDR3 sequence reads: CASSLGQGLSGYTF. Incomplete CDR3 DNA: TGTGCCAGCAGCCTCGGACAGGGGTTGAGTGGC.

As to this clone: The read ends 3 residues before the CDR3 terminus; that terminus is restored from the germline J gene. The J gene is TRBJ1-1, the V gene TRBV5-6, with D unresolved. Trimming stripped 4 bases from V and 4 bases from J, with 11 bases between. The CDR3 length is 13 residues. Per the germline V gene, CDR1 is SGHDT and CDR2 is YYEEEE. CDR3 in amino acids: CASSNSLITEAFF. The DNA read from the CDR3 is TGTGCCAGCAGCAACAGCTTAATCACTGAA.

CDR3 sequence: CASSQTRGNQPQHF. The sequenced part of the CDR3 DNA is TGTGCCAGCTCACAAACTCGGGGGAATCAGCCC. This chain joins TRBV18 and TRBJ1-5, with a tentative D call TRBD1 (5 bases). The read stops 3 residues short of the end of the CDR3; the missing end is completed from the germline J gene. V shed 4 bases and J shed 4 bases, with 11 bases lying between them. CDR3 size: 14 residues. CDR1 and CDR2 from the germline V gene are KGHSH and LQKENI.

Of note for this clone: The sequenced fragment ends 3 residues before the CDR3 boundary, so the rest is inferred from the germline J gene. The rearrangement joins TRBV11-2 to TRBJ2-5; no definite D call. The CDR3 is 12 residues long. CDR1 SGHAT and CDR2 FQNNGV come from the germline V gene. Trimming pared 8 bases from V and 5 bases from J, leaving 12 bases between. CDR3 protein: CASALVQETQYF. CDR3 DNA (partial): TGTGCCAGCGCTTTGGTGCAGGAGACC.

A remark on this clone: The read halts 3 residues ahead of the CDR3 end, with the missing end drawn from the germline J gene. V is TRBV19 and J is TRBJ2-3; D might be TRBD1 (5 bases). Germline lookup yields CDR1 LNHDA and CDR2 SQIVND (reference sequence). The CDR3 consists of 14 residues. V lost 3 bases, J lost 2 bases, and 9 bases lay in between. The CDR3 DNA, read in part, is TGTGCCAGTAGTATCCGGACACCCACAGATACG. Its protein product is CASSIRTPTDT. The complete CDR3 sequence is CASSIRTPTDTQYF.

As for this clone: The CDR3 end is not reached by the read, which stops 3 residues before it; the germline J gene fills it in. J is TRBJ2-5 and V is TRBV19; 10 bases fit TRBD1. CDR1 and CDR2 (germline): LNHDA, SQIVND (reference sequence). This CDR3 spans 15 amino acids. The junction had 9 bases not matched to a gene; V was cut back by 7 bases and J by 4 bases. The CDR3 spells CASTNRDRGPETQYF. CDR3 DNA, as far as it was read: TGTGCCAGTACCAACCGGGACAGGGGTCCAGAGACC.

In terms of frequency, this clone is medium-sized. The read finishes 3 residues shy of the CDR3 end, and the germline J gene is used to complete it. The V call is TRBV7-9, the J call TRBJ1-2, with D unresolved. The germline CDR1 and CDR2 sequences are SEHNR and FQNEAQ (reference sequence). Trimming pared 7 bases from V and 0 bases from J, leaving 12 bases between. This CDR3 is built from 14 residues. The CDR3 reads CASTPSVANYGYTF. Partial CDR3 DNA: TGTGCCAGCACCCCGTCTGTAGCTAACTATGGC.

This clone shows up as medium-sized (0.01 to 0.1%) by frequency. The read halts 3 residues ahead of the CDR3 end, with the missing end drawn from the germline J gene. The chain links TRBV29-1 to TRBJ1-1; D is possibly TRBD1 (6 bases). The V gene lost 6 bases and the J gene lost 0 bases, with 8 bases spanning the gap. Germline V gives CDR1 SQVTM, CDR2 ANQGSEA. The CDR3 runs to 12 residues. This chain's CDR3 is CSVGTLNTEAFF. The part of the CDR3 DNA that was read is TGCAGCGTCGGGACATTGAACACTGAA.

A remark on this clone: The read terminates 3 residues before the CDR3 end, so the remaining end is supplied by the germline J gene. The rearrangement uses TRBV30 and TRBJ2-3, with 10 nucleotides matching TRBD2. Germline assignment: CDR1 GTSNPN and CDR2 SVGIG (reference sequence). Germline trimming cut 5 bases from V and 6 bases from J; bases unmatched to any gene: 5. CDR3 length: 13 amino acids. CDR3 in amino acids: CAWQREGSDTQYF. CDR3 DNA (partial): TGTGCCTGGCAGCGGGAGGGGTCGGATACG.

In the case of this clone: The read halts 3 residues ahead of the CDR3 end, with the missing end drawn from the germline J gene. The chain employs TRBV18 and TRBJ2-7; D may be TRBD1 (6 bases). The CDR3 is 13 residues long. CDR1 is KGHSH, CDR2 LQKENI, per germline. V dropped 6 bases and J dropped 3 bases, with 12 bases sitting between them. The DNA read from the CDR3 is TGTGCCAGCTCCCGGGACACAGACTACGAG. It specifies CASSRDTDYE. The entire CDR3 sequence reads CASSRDTDYEQYF. The full variable domain, completed using reference TRBV18 and TRBJ2-7, is NAGVMQNPRHLVRRRGQEARLRCSPMKGHSHVYWYRQLPEEGLKFMVYLQKENIIDESGMPKERFSAEFPKEGPSILRIQQVVRGDSAAYFCASSRDTDYEQYFGPGTRLTVT.

On this clone itself: From the germline J gene comes the end of the CDR3, since the read stops 3 residues before it. The V call is TRBV7-3, the J call TRBJ2-5, with 10 positions matching TRBD2. V trimming: 1 base; J trimming: 4 bases; junction bases outside the gene matches: 9. CDR1 is SGHTA, CDR2 FQGTGA, per germline. The CDR3 runs to 17 residues. CDR3 sequence: CASSLRGSLAGVETQYF. Partial CDR3 DNA: TGTGCCAGCAGCTTAAGAGGGTCGCTAGCGGGGGTAGAGACC.

With regard to this clone: The read gets to within 3 residues of the CDR3 end, and the germline J gene fills in the rest. The V call is TRBV18, the J call TRBJ1-1; D is perhaps TRBD1 (5 bases). CDR1 and CDR2 (germline): KGHSH, LQKENI. The CDR3 loop spans 13 amino acids. V lost 3 bases, J lost 5 bases, and 10 bases lay in between. The chain's CDR3 is CASSPSGYTEAFF. The CDR3 bases that were read are TGTGCCAGCTCACCGTCAGGGTATACTGAA.

In terms of frequency, this clone is medium-sized. The read falls 3 residues short of the CDR3 end, and the missing part is taken from the germline J gene. J is TRBJ1-2 and V is TRBV18; 9 bases are a match to TRBD1. Germline CDR1 reads KGHSH; CDR2 reads LQKENI. The CDR3 is made up of 14 amino acids. With V trimmed by 3 bases and J by 5 bases, 4 bases remained unmatched. Incomplete CDR3 DNA: TGTGCCAGCTCACCTCAAGGGACAGGGTATGGC. It specifies CASSPQGTGYG. Given in full, the CDR3 is CASSPQGTGYGYTF.

Measured by frequency, this clone is medium-sized. The CDR3 end is not reached by the read, which stops 3 residues before it; the germline J gene fills it in. The chain is built from TRBV28 and TRBJ2-7; 7 bases are shared with TRBD1. The ends lost 5 bases at V and 5 bases at J; junction bases unmatched: 6. Germline lookup yields CDR1 MDHEN and CDR2 SYDVKM. The CDR3 covers 13 residues. The CDR3: CASSPADRDEQYF. The covered CDR3 bases are TGTGCCAGCAGTCCCGCCGACAGGGACGAG.

As to this clone: The CDR3 goes on 3 residues after the read ends, and that part is filled in from the germline J gene. The chain couples TRBV7-2 to TRBJ2-3; 9 nucleotides align to TRBD2. Germline V CDR1 and CDR2: SGHTA, FQGNSA. V lost 3 bases and J lost 4; bases outside the gene matches: 5. The CDR3 is 15 amino acids. CDR3 loop: CASSFGSGGADTQYF. CDR3 DNA (partial): TGTGCCAGCAGCTTCGGTAGCGGGGGCGCAGATACG.

This clone is classed as large by frequency. The CDR3 is cut off 3 residues early in the read; its end comes from the germline J gene. The gene calls are TRBV15 and TRBJ1-1; TRBD1 agrees at 7 bases. Losses at the gene ends were 1 base for V and 4 bases for J; bases not matched to a gene: 6. CDR1 is LNHNV and CDR2 is YYDKDF in the germline V gene (reference sequence). The CDR3 consists of 15 residues. CDR3 bases read: TGTGCCACCAGCAGAGGACAGGGCGGGAGCACTGAA. Its protein product is CATSRGQGGSTE. Given in full, the CDR3 is CATSRGQGGSTEAFF.

A note on this clone: The CDR3 extends 3 residues past the end of the read, so its final part is completed from the germline J gene. V usage is TRBV7-2 and J usage is TRBJ1-6; D perhaps matches TRBD1 (5 bases). Per the germline V gene, CDR1 is SGHTA and CDR2 is FQGNSA. The CDR3 runs 15 residues. V shed 5 bases and J shed 10 bases, with 18 bases lying between them. The covered CDR3 bases are TGTGCCAGCAGCCCCGGAAGCCGGGACTTCTCACCC. This sequence encodes CASSPGSRDFSP. The full CDR3 is CASSPGSRDFSPLHF.

By frequency, this clone registers medium-sized. The read comes to an end 3 residues before the CDR3 does, leaving the germline J gene to fill in the end. This sequence joins TRBV5-1 and TRBJ2-4; 8 positions match TRBD1. Germline CDR1 reads SGHRS; CDR2 reads YFSETQ. Trimming cost V 3 bases and J 1 base; bases outside gene matches: 6. The CDR3 consists of 16 residues. CDR3 DNA, as far as it was read: TGCGCCAGCAGCTCGTTGACAGGGGAGGCCAAAAACATT. It yields the protein CASSSLTGEAKNI. The whole CDR3 reads CASSSLTGEAKNIQYF.

Remarks on this clone: From the germline J gene comes the end of the CDR3, since the read stops 3 residues before it. The chain combines TRBV19 with TRBJ2-5, with 8 bases that match TRBD1. The junction had 14 bases not matched to a gene; V was cut back by 6 bases and J by 5 bases. Germline values: CDR1 LNHDA, CDR2 SQIVND (reference sequence). The CDR3 sequence is 16 residues long. The covered CDR3 bases are TGTGCCAGTAGCCCGAGGCAGGGGGCGAGGAGGGAGACC. Amino acids: CASSPRQGARRET. The CDR3 reads in full as CASSPRQGARRETQYF.

Remarks on this clone: With the read ending 3 residues before the CDR3 end, the germline J gene is used to fill in that end. The chain combines TRBV18 with TRBJ1-1, with 7 bases lining up with TRBD1. This CDR3 is 16 amino acids long. V shed 3 bases and J 0 bases; nucleotides not matched to a gene: 7. The germline V gene has CDR1 KGHSH and CDR2 LQKENI. This chain's CDR3 is CASSPQNDRVNTEAFF. CDR3 bases read: TGTGCCAGCTCACCCCAAAACGACAGGGTGAACACTGAA.

A word on this clone: The observed sequence ends 3 residues before the CDR3 terminus, with the missing tail filled in from the germline J gene. The chain carries TRBV19 and TRBJ1-5, with TRBD1 as a possible D gene (5 bases). From germline, CDR1 is LNHDA and CDR2 SQIVND (reference sequence). V was trimmed by 3 bases and J by 3 bases, leaving 15 bases between them. The CDR3 has 16 amino acids. CDR3 bases read: TGTGCCAGTAGTATCGTATTCGGGACTTACAATCAGCCC. This codes for CASSIVFGTYNQP. The whole CDR3 reads CASSIVFGTYNQPQHF.

On this clone: The CDR3 end lies 3 residues beyond the end of the read and is filled in from the germline J gene. This chain joins TRBV2 and TRBJ2-5, with 7 bases identical to TRBD2. Germline V gene lookup returns CDR1 SNHLY and CDR2 FYNNEI. This CDR3 is built from 15 residues. V gave up 7 bases and J gave up 1 base; unmatched junction bases: 9. CDR3 sequence: CASTETSSIQETQYF. Partial CDR3 DNA: TGTGCCAGCACTGAGACTAGCTCAATCCAAGAGACC.

Turning to this clone: The CDR3 goes on 3 residues after the read ends, and that part is filled in from the germline J gene. The chain carries TRBV5-6 and TRBJ1-6; 8 bases align to TRBD1. Germline-derived CDR1 and CDR2 are SGHDT and YYEEEE. The CDR3 has 12 residues. Partial CDR3 DNA: TGTGCCAGCAGCGCCGGGACAGGATCC. Its protein is CASSAGTGS. From start to end, the CDR3 is CASSAGTGSLHF.

Comments on this clone: The CDR3 end lies 3 residues beyond the end of the read and is filled in from the germline J gene. The chain links TRBV30 to TRBJ2-3; D call uncertain. The CDR3 runs 14 residues. Germline lookup yields CDR1 GTSNPN and CDR2 SVGIG (reference sequence). The germline V and J ends were trimmed by 2 bases and 0 bases, with 9 bases remaining between them. CDR3 DNA, as far as it was read: TGTGCCTGGAGTACCGCCTATAGCACAGATACG. This translates into CAWSTAYSTDT. The complete CDR3 reads CAWSTAYSTDTQYF.

For this clone: Read data end 3 residues before the CDR3 end; the end is taken from the germline J gene. The chain uses TRBV7-2 and TRBJ1-5, with 7 bases matching TRBD1. In germline, CDR1 is SGHTA, CDR2 FQGNSA. The trim removed 5 bases at V and 5 bases at J, leaving 3 bases unmatched. CDR3 size: 13 residues. The covered CDR3 bases are TGTGCCAGCAGCCGCGACAGGGATCAGCCC. Translation: CASSRDRDQP. The whole CDR3 region reads CASSRDRDQPQHF.

About this clone: From the germline J gene comes the end of the CDR3, since the read stops 3 residues before it. This chain joins TRBV19 and TRBJ2-1; TRBD2 matches 8 bases. The CDR3 has 16 amino acids. Germline V gene data show CDR1 as LNHDA and CDR2 as SQIVND (reference sequence). J gave up 0 bases and V 6 bases, and 7 bases lay outside the gene matches. The CDR3 bases that were read are TGTGCCAGTAGAGGGAGCGGGGGTCCCTCCTACAATGAG. Translation gives CASRGSGGPSYNE. In full, the CDR3 is CASRGSGGPSYNEQFF.

Notes on this clone: From the germline J gene comes the end of the CDR3, since the read stops 3 residues before it. The V gene is TRBV11-1, the J gene TRBJ2-7; D ambiguous. V lost 2 bases to trimming and J lost 0 bases, with 11 bases between them. Germline assignment: CDR1 SGHAT and CDR2 FQDESV (reference sequence). This CDR3 has 15 residues. CDR3 loop: CASSLQVSSSYEQYF. CDR3 DNA, as far as it was read: TGTGCCAGCAGCTTACAGGTCTCATCCTCCTACGAG.